Shown below are 5 T cell receptor beta chains from a single sample sequenced in a study of blood T cell repertoires in COVID-19. Some clones are missing from TCRdb's copy, which holds only in-frame ones; the method was immunoSEQ multiplex PCR. This sample has around 72,000 clones, with approximately 90% found just once. Sequenced: peripheral blood. These receptor sequences come from a man aged 65-85 years with active or convalescent COVID-19.

This chain uses TRBV6-5 with TRBJ2-7; 9 nucleotides match TRBD1. In germline, CDR1 is MNHEY, CDR2 SVGAGI. With 4 bases clipped from V and 3 bases from J, the junction kept 4 bases outside the gene matches. The length of the CDR3 is 14 residues. The CDR3 nucleotides are TGTGCCAGCAGTTTACAGGGGGCAAGCTACGAGCAGTACTTC. Its translation: CASSLQGASYEQYF.

The rearrangement links TRBV7-6 to TRBJ1-2, with D tentatively TRBD1 (5 bases). With 3 bases removed from V and 6 bases from J, the gap between germline ends came to 11 bases. The CDR3 length is 13 residues. Germline V gene sequence: CDR1 SGHVS, CDR2 FNYEAQ. The CDR3 coding sequence is TGTGCCAGCAGCTTCCCTCGGGGGGATGGCTACACCTTC. It translates to CASSFPRGDGYTF.

The chain uses TRBV30 and TRBJ2-7; D call uncertain. V lost 2 bases, J lost 1 base, and 3 bases lay in between. This CDR3 region has 11 residues. CDR1 and CDR2 (germline): GTSNPN, SVGIG (reference sequence). The CDR3 nucleotides read TGTGCCTGGAGTCCATCCTACGAGCAGTACTTC. Translated: CAWSPSYEQYF.

This rearrangement joins TRBV29-1 to TRBJ1-3; D is perhaps TRBD1 (5 bases). The germline V gene encodes CDR1 SQVTM and CDR2 ANQGSEA. The CDR3 length is 14 residues. V was trimmed by 4 bases and J by 4 bases, leaving 14 bases between them. The CDR3 here is CSVALKGSGNTIYF. In nucleotides, the CDR3 is TGCAGCGTTGCTTTAAAGGGGTCGGGAAACACCATATATTTT. Together with reference TRBV29-1 and TRBJ1-3, the CDR3 gives the full variable domain: SAVISQKPSRDICQRGTSLTIQCQVDSQVTMMFWYRQQPGQSLTLIATANQGSEATYESGFVIDKFPISRPNLTFSTLTVSNMSPEDSSIYLCSVALKGSGNTIYFGEGSWLTVV.

The V call is TRBV4-2, the J call TRBJ2-7; D remains unclear. The CDR3 is 14 amino acids. Germline CDR1 reads LGHNA; CDR2 reads YNFKEQ. Trimming removed 0 bases from V and 0 bases from J, with 6 bases in between. In nucleotides, the CDR3 is TGTGCCAGCAGCCAAGAAAGAGTCTCCTACGAGCAGTACTTC. Protein product: CASSQERVSYEQYF.